This TCR beta chain was identified in a study of blood T cell repertoires in COVID-19. CDR1 is LGHNA, CDR2 YSLEER, per germline. The CDR3 sequence is 17 residues long. V lost 0 bases and J lost 3, with 15 bases in between. This clone came up once. Authors' data handling: Researchers report that nucleated cell counts were estimated from reference gene primer amplification. The assay was immunoSEQ multiplex PCR, and TCRdb's table has in-frame clones only and misses some. D and trimming were read from the DNA, whereas the V and J calls and clone size are those reported in that table. The sample comprises a few hundred thousand clones, approximately 90% of which are singletons, and less than 3% rests with the top ten.

The material sequenced was peripheral blood. The sequence was collected from a woman aged 25 to 45 with active or convalescent COVID-19. This sequence joins TRBV4-3 and TRBJ1-5; D remains unclear. In nucleotides, the CDR3 is TGCGCCAGCAGCCAAGATCTAAACGCGGGATTCAATCAGCCCCAGCATTTT. It yields the protein CASSQDLNAGFNQPQHF.